The entry that follows covers one T cell receptor beta chain sequence. The sample originates from a study of blood T cell repertoires in COVID-19. The V gene's germline CDR1 is SGHRS and CDR2 YFSETQ. The CDR3 contains 14 residues. V lost 4 bases and J 5 bases, leaving 15 bases between the germline ends. Clones were sequenced by immunoSEQ multiplex PCR, and TCRdb holds only the in-frame ones, with some missing. This table has about 34,000 clones, around 77% appearing once. The material sequenced was peripheral blood. The receptor's source is a human donor in a cohort sampled during active COVID-19. The V call is TRBV5-1, the J call TRBJ2-5, with D possibly TRBD1 on 7 matching bases. CDR3 loop: CASSASGGMETQYF. CDR3 coding DNA: TGCGCCAGCAGCGCCTCAGGGGGGATGGAGACCCAGTACTTC.